These T cell receptor beta chains were read from a single sample in a study of T-cell reconstitution after alpha-beta-depleted transplantation in children. TCRdb called the PCR reads again in MiXCR, with one record for every CDR3 protein. Among roughly 100,000 distinct CDR3 sequences listed, 7.5% to 9.5% were seen once. This material consisted of PBMCs, taken before TCRalphabeta/CD19-depleted stem cell transplant. The receptors here all came from a boy between 2 and 10 years old with acute lymphoblastic leukemia, due to receive a stem cell transplant. Both conserved end residues are part of each CDR3. A D gene is named only where the DNA matches it firmly. The size of a clone is reported for some rows only, either as once, few or many, or as a class for expanded clones.

j_call,clone_size,v_call,d_call,cdr3_nt,cdr3_aa
TRBJ2-3,-,TRBV28,-,TGTGCCAGCACTAGGGGGGGTCCAGATACGCAGTATTTT,CASTRGGPDTQYF
TRBJ1-4,-,TRBV7-9,-,TGTGCCAGCAGCTTAAGGGCGGGGAATGAAAAACTGTTTTTT,CASSLRAGNEKLFF
TRBJ2-3,few,TRBV4-2,-,TGTGCCAGCAGCCCTATCTCGCAGGGCGTAGATACGCAGTATTTT,CASSPISQGVDTQYF
TRBJ2-1,many,TRBV5-1,-,TGCGCCAGCAGCTTGGGCGACAGAGGGAATGAGCAGTTCTTC,CASSLGDRGNEQFF
TRBJ2-1,-,TRBV3-1,TRBD2,TGTGCCAGCAGCCAAGGCGAGGCGGGGGTTTTCTTAAGCTCCTACAATGAGCAGTTCTTC,CASSQGEAGVFLSSYNEQFF
TRBJ2-1,many,TRBV7-6,-,TGTGCCAGCAGCCTACGGACAGCTACTTACAATGAGCAGTTCTTC,CASSLRTATYNEQFF
TRBJ2-7,medium-sized,TRBV28,-,TGTGCCTCCGGGCTGGGGGTTCACTACGAGCAGTACTTC,CASGLGVHYEQYF
TRBJ2-5,many,TRBV7-2,-,TGTGCCAGCAGCTCCGGAGCGGACCCCGAGACCCAGTACTTC,CASSSGADPETQYF
TRBJ2-3,-,TRBV12-3/TRBV12-4,-,TGTGCCAGCAGTTTGCGGCATGGCACAGATACGCAGTATTTT,CASSLRHGTDTQYF
TRBJ1-2,-,TRBV20-1,-,TGCAGTGCTAGGGGGATGGGGGGCGAGCTAGGAGGCTACACCTTC,CSARGMGGELGGYTF
TRBJ2-1,many,TRBV6-2/TRBV6-3,-,TGTGCCACCGAACGAGGGTCCCCCTACAATGAGCAGTTCTTC,CATERGSPYNEQFF
TRBJ2-3,few,TRBV4-3,TRBD2,TGCGCCAGCAGCCAAGGACTAGCGGGCACAGATACGCAGTATTTT,CASSQGLAGTDTQYF
TRBJ1-2,few,TRBV5-6,-,TGTGCCAGCAGCCAACGGGACATAAATCTGGGAGGCTACACCTTC,CASSQRDINLGGYTF
TRBJ1-4,many,TRBV7-6,TRBD1,TGTGCCAGCAGCTTACAGGGGGACGAAAAACTGTTTTTT,CASSLQGDEKLFF